A single sample is the source of the 16 T cell receptor beta chains below, sequenced in a study of T cell changes during pregnancy in multiple sclerosis. Sequencing was performed with immunoSEQ multiplex PCR; in TCRdb, only in-frame clones are kept and a portion is missing. Of 26,000 or so clones in the sample, 88% were seen once. The source material was CD8+ T cells from peripheral blood mononuclear cells, sampled in the second trimester of pregnancy. The origin of the receptors is a female donor with multiple sclerosis, enrolled in a pregnancy study.

The chain links TRBV28 to TRBJ2-1; 7 bases match TRBD2. Trimming removed 3 bases from V and 0 bases from J; junction bases left unmatched: 8. The germline V gene has CDR1 MDHEN and CDR2 SYDVKM. The CDR3 is 17 amino acids. CDR3 nucleotides: TGTGCCAGCAGTTTGTTACTAGCGTCTAGCTCCTACAATGAGCAGTTCTTC. It translates to CASSLLLASSSYNEQFF.

V is TRBV9 and J is TRBJ2-3; 10 nucleotides line up with TRBD2. The CDR3 runs 15 residues. Per germline, CDR1 SGDLS and CDR2 YYNGEE. V lost 0 bases and J lost 4; bases outside the gene matches: 2. This CDR3 is CASSVGAGGSDTQYF. In nucleotides, the CDR3 is TGTGCCAGCAGCGTAGGAGCGGGGGGGTCAGATACGCAGTATTTT.

The rearrangement joins TRBV28 to TRBJ1-5; the match to TRBD1 covers 8 bases. The CDR3 runs to 14 residues. From germline, CDR1 is MDHEN and CDR2 SYDVKM. With V trimmed by 10 bases and J by 1 base, 6 bases remained unmatched. CDR3 residues: CATQWTGSNQPQHF. CDR3 DNA: TGTGCCACCCAATGGACAGGGAGCAATCAGCCCCAGCATTTT.

The chain joins TRBV9 to TRBJ2-7; TRBD1 agrees at 11 bases. CDR3 length: 14 residues. V lost 2 bases and J lost 7; bases outside the gene matches: 5. CDR1 is SGDLS, CDR2 YYNGEE, per germline. As DNA, the CDR3 is TGTGCCAGCAGCGTCGGACAGGGGGCTAGGGAGCAGTACTTC. It translates to CASSVGQGAREQYF.

V usage is TRBV5-6 and J usage is TRBJ2-7, with D possibly being TRBD1 (5 bases). This CDR3 is 14 amino acids long. Germline loops: CDR1 SGHDT, CDR2 YYEEEE. V lost 2 bases and J lost 3, with 12 bases in between. The chain's CDR3 is CASSFPIGDYEQYF. CDR3 DNA sequence: TGTGCCAGCAGCTTTCCAATAGGGGACTACGAGCAGTACTTC.

The V gene is TRBV2, the J gene TRBJ2-5, with 13 bases matching TRBD2. Trimming cost V 8 bases and J 4 bases; bases outside gene matches: 7. The CDR3 runs 15 residues. In germline, CDR1 is SNHLY, CDR2 FYNNEI. The CDR3, as DNA: TGTGCCAGCGGGGGACTAGCGGGGACCGGAGAGACCCAGTACTTC. Translation gives CASGGLAGTGETQYF. Complete variable domain (other parts from reference TRBV2 and TRBJ2-5): EPEVTQTPSHQVTQMGQEVILRCVPISNHLYFYWYRQILGQKVEFLVSFYNNEISEKSEIFDDQFSVERPDGSNFTLKIRSTKLEDSAMYFCASGGLAGTGETQYFGPGTRLLVL.

The chain recombines TRBV10-3 with TRBJ1-1, with D unclear. The germline V gene has CDR1 ENHRY and CDR2 SYGVKD. The germline V and J ends were trimmed by 4 bases and 0 bases, with 9 bases remaining between them. This CDR3 comprises 14 residues. The DNA for the CDR3 is TGTGCCATCAGTGGAACCGGGGTGAACACTGAAGCTTTCTTT. Residues: CAISGTGVNTEAFF.

The rearrangement links TRBV27 to TRBJ2-5; D might be TRBD1 (5 bases). The CDR3 is 17 amino acids. V was clipped by 8 bases and J by 4 bases, with 26 bases between them. Germline V CDR1 and CDR2: MNHEY, SMNVEV (reference sequence). CDR3 nucleotide sequence: TGTGCCAGCGGCGTACGGAAAGTCCAGGGCCTCCGAGAGACCCAGTACTTC. It codes for CASGVRKVQGLRETQYF.

The table lists this clone with a count of one. The rearrangement joins TRBV11-3 to TRBJ2-1, with 11 bases aligning to TRBD2. Germline values: CDR1 SGHNT, CDR2 YENEEA. V lost 5 bases to trimming and J lost 8 bases; unmatched junction nucleotides: 11. This CDR3 spans 16 amino acids. CDR3 sequence: CASSPFSGGAFDEQFF. The CDR3 nucleotides read TGTGCCAGCAGCCCCTTTAGCGGGGGGGCCTTTGATGAGCAGTTCTTC.

This rearrangement joins TRBV7-9 to TRBJ1-2; the D is unclear. Germline V gives CDR1 SEHNR, CDR2 FQNEAQ (reference sequence). The CDR3 runs 13 residues. The V end was cut by 3 bases, the J end by 5 bases, with 10 bases between. The CDR3 DNA reads as TGTGCCAGCAGCTTTGCTCAGTTTTATGGCTACACCTTC. This gives the protein CASSFAQFYGYTF.

The chain employs TRBV18 and TRBJ1-1; TRBD1 aligns across 7 bases. V was clipped by 3 bases and J by 1 base; unmatched bases: 5. The CDR3 extends over 15 amino acids. The germline CDR1 and CDR2 sequences are KGHSH and LQKENI. Written as DNA, the CDR3 is TGTGCCAGCTCACCGCGACGGGACAGGAACACTGAAGCTTTCTTT. This translates into CASSPRRDRNTEAFF.

J is TRBJ1-2 and V is TRBV13; weak D call: TRBD1 (6 bases). Trimming left V 4 bases short and J 5 bases short, with 8 bases between. The CDR3 sequence is 12 residues long. In germline, CDR1 is PRHDT, CDR2 FYEKMQ (reference sequence). CDR3 nucleotides: TGTGCCAGCAGCTCGGGGACATATGGCTACACCTTC. This codes for CASSSGTYGYTF. Using reference TRBV13 and TRBJ1-2 for the parts outside the CDR3, the full variable domain is AAGVIQSPRHLIKEKRETATLKCYPIPRHDTVYWYQQGPGQDPQFLISFYEKMQSDKGSIPDRFSAQQFSDYHSELNMSSLELGDSALYFCASSSGTYGYTFGSGTRLTVV.

This clone was seen a single time. This chain uses TRBV2 with TRBJ2-5, with D tentatively TRBD2 (6 bases). The end of the DNA aligns better with TRBJ2-7, so the J call may be wrong. This CDR3 is built from 13 residues. CDR1 and CDR2 (germline): SNHLY, FYNNEI. The CDR3 here is CASTSGDLTEQYF. The DNA of the CDR3 is TGTGCCAGCACCTCGGGGGACCTAACCGAGCAGTACTTC.

The chain has TRBV27 and TRBJ2-5; 9 bases match TRBD1. This CDR3 has 15 residues. The V segment lost 5 bases and the J segment 2 bases; nucleotides outside the gene matches: 6. In germline, CDR1 is MNHEY, CDR2 SMNVEV (reference sequence). The DNA for the CDR3 is TGTGCCAGCAGTGTGCACAGGGGGCCACAAGAGACCCAGTACTTC. This encodes CASSVHRGPQETQYF.

The chain has TRBV27 and TRBJ2-7; 7 bases line up with TRBD1. Trimming removed 6 bases from V and 0 bases from J; junction bases left unmatched: 5. Per germline, CDR1 MNHEY and CDR2 SMNVEV (reference sequence). This CDR3 is 14 amino acids long. CDR3 residues: CASSYDRASYEQYF. CDR3 nucleotide sequence: TGTGCCAGCAGCTACGACAGGGCCTCCTACGAGCAGTACTTC.

This clone was found once. The chain uses TRBV7-6 and TRBJ2-1, with 10 bases identical to TRBD1. The CDR3 spans 15 residues. CDR1 and CDR2 (germline): SGHVS, FNYEAQ. Trimming at V came to 5 bases and at J to 8 bases, leaving 9 bases not matched to a gene. The CDR3 loop is CASSQGTGAWDEQFF. In DNA, the CDR3 is TGTGCCAGCAGCCAGGGGACAGGGGCATGGGATGAGCAGTTCTTC.